Described below is a single TCR beta chain sequence and its context. This entry is derived from a study of cytotoxic CD8 clonotypes in ibrutinib-treated CLL. Profiled with immunoSEQ multiplex PCR; TCRdb holds only in-frame clones, not every one. The profile shows fewer than 100,000 clones, roughly 86% of them singletons. The sequencing used PBMCs, collected before ibrutinib treatment. The receptor was derived from a human donor with chronic lymphocytic leukemia.

CDR3: CASTREVTRGQPQHF. The CDR3 DNA sequence: TGTGCCAGTACCCGGGAGGTAACCCGGGGGCAGCCCCAGCATTTT. V is TRBV19 and J is TRBJ1-5, with TRBD1 as a possible D gene (5 bases). Germline V lookup: CDR1 LNHDA, CDR2 SQIVND (reference sequence). V was pared by 7 bases and J by 7 bases, with 20 bases between. The CDR3 consists of 15 residues. The full variable domain, completed using reference TRBV19 and TRBJ1-5, is DGGITQSPKYLFRKEGQNVTLSCEQNLNHDAMYWYRQDPGQGLRLIYYSQIVNDFQKGDIAEGYSVSREKKESFPLTVTSAQKNPTAFYLCASTREVTRGQPQHFGDGTRLSIL.